These 9 T cell receptor beta chains originate from one sample sequenced in a study of blood T cell repertoires in COVID-19 (dated by TCRdb to 2019 to 2021). The library came from the immunoSEQ multiplex PCR assay. TCRdb took over this immuneACCESS table, retaining in-frame rearrangements with V and J assigned. Such tables are incomplete; in checked studies, under half of the missing clones stem from an unresolved V gene, and the remainder is unexplained. This sample has around 60,000 clones in its table, and around 70% of those were observed once. The ten largest account for more than 4.5% of the sample. The sample was peripheral blood. The receptors here all came from a woman aged 65 to 85 with COVID-19, enrolled during active disease.

This clone has a handful of counts. The chain joins TRBV6-2 or TRBV6-3 to TRBJ2-1, with 7 bases that match TRBD2. Germline CDR1 is MNHEY and CDR2 is SVGEGT. The CDR3 is 16 residues long. After removal of 1 base from V and 5 bases from J, the junction contained 8 bases not matched to a gene. For the CDR3, the DNA is TGTGCCAGCAGTTACTTGGGCGGGGGAGTGAACAATGAGCAGTTCTTC. Protein product: CASSYLGGGVNNEQFF.

The chain joins TRBV2 to TRBJ2-3; 8 bases align to TRBD2. The CDR3 loop spans 15 amino acids. Germline V gives CDR1 SNHLY, CDR2 FYNNEI. V gave up 2 bases and J gave up 8 bases; unmatched junction bases: 9. The CDR3 protein is CASSESGSGAGTQYF. CDR3 coding DNA: TGTGCCAGCAGTGAATCCGGTAGCGGGGCTGGTACGCAGTATTTT. Drawing the rest from reference TRBV2 and TRBJ2-3, the complete variable domain is EPEVTQTPSHQVTQMGQEVILRCVPISNHLYFYWYRQILGQKVEFLVSFYNNEISEKSEIFDDQFSVERPDGSNFTLKIRSTKLEDSAMYFCASSESGSGAGTQYFGPGTRLTVL.

The rearrangement links TRBV5-1 to TRBJ2-3; D gene ambiguous. Germline V gene data show CDR1 as SGHRS and CDR2 as YFSETQ. V was trimmed by 1 base and J by 2 bases, leaving 5 bases between them. This CDR3 is built from 13 residues. This chain's CDR3 is CASSLSLTDTQYF. The CDR3 nucleotides read TGCGCCAGCAGCTTGTCCCTCACAGATACGCAGTATTTT.

This clone was recorded once. The gene calls are TRBV6-4 and TRBJ1-1, with 8 bases matching TRBD1. The germline gives CDR1 MRHNA, CDR2 SNTAGT. Unmatched junction bases numbered 5, after V lost 7 bases and J lost 1 base. There are 14 residues in the CDR3. DNA of the CDR3: TGTGCCAGCAAAATAGGACAGGGGAACACTGAAGCTTTCTTT. Translation gives CASKIGQGNTEAFF.

The chain combines TRBV6-5 with TRBJ2-7; 7 nucleotides agree with TRBD1. The CDR3 length is 15 residues. Losses at the gene ends were 4 bases for V and 2 bases for J; bases not matched to a gene: 8. CDR1 and CDR2 (germline): MNHEY, SVGAGI. DNA of the CDR3: TGTGCCAGCAGTTTTCTCCCCCAGGGGGCCTACGAGCAGTACTTC. Its translation: CASSFLPQGAYEQYF.

This clone has only one observation. The chain links TRBV7-2 to TRBJ2-2, with TRBD1 matching 8 bases. Germline assignment: CDR1 SGHTA and CDR2 FQGNSA. V gave up 1 base and J gave up 7 bases; unmatched junction bases: 8. The CDR3 has 16 residues. CDR3 DNA sequence: TGTGCCAGCAGCTTAGACTCCGGGACAGGAGGCGGGGAGCTGTTTTTT. Its protein product is CASSLDSGTGGGELFF.

The chain links TRBV7-8 to TRBJ2-2; tentatively, D is TRBD1 (6 bases). The CDR3 runs to 17 residues. CDR1 and CDR2 from the germline V gene are SGHVS and FQNEAQ. V was clipped by 4 bases and J by 0 bases, with 15 bases between them. This CDR3 reads CASSSRAGTTNTGELFF. The CDR3 region has the DNA TGTGCCAGCAGCTCCCGGGCCGGGACAACGAACACCGGGGAGCTGTTTTTT. The full variable domain, in which reference TRBV7-8 and TRBJ2-2 provide the parts outside the CDR3, is GAGVSQSPRYKVAKRGQDVALRCDPISGHVSLFWYQQALGQGPEFLTYFQNEAQLDKSGLPSDRFFAERPEGSVSTLKIQRTQQEDSAVYLCASSSRAGTTNTGELFFGEGSRLTVL.

The genes are TRBV7-3 and TRBJ1-1; 11 nucleotides agree with TRBD1. The CDR3 spans 17 residues. The V segment lost 1 base and the J segment 0 bases; nucleotides outside the gene matches: 4. Germline CDR1 SGHTA, CDR2 FQGTGA. The CDR3 nucleotides are TGTGCCAGCAGCTTAATCGGACAGGGGGCGCTGAACACTGAAGCTTTCTTT. It translates to CASSLIGQGALNTEAFF.

This chain links TRBV15 with TRBJ2-3; 7 nucleotides line up with TRBD2. Germline assignment: CDR1 LNHNV and CDR2 YYDKDF (reference sequence). The CDR3 totals 20 residues. With 0 bases clipped from V and 8 bases from J, the junction kept 23 bases outside the gene matches. Here the CDR3 reads CATSRDRGSGSPRPILTQYF. The CDR3 DNA sequence: TGTGCCACCAGCAGAGATCGGGGTAGCGGGTCTCCAAGGCCCATCCTTACGCAGTATTTT. Drawing the rest from reference TRBV15 and TRBJ2-3, the complete variable domain is DAMVIQNPRYQVTQFGKPVTLSCSQTLNHNVMYWYQQKSSQAPKLLFHYYDKDFNNEADTPDNFQSRRPNTSFCFLDIRSPGLGDTAMYLCATSRDRGSGSPRPILTQYFGPGTRLTVL.